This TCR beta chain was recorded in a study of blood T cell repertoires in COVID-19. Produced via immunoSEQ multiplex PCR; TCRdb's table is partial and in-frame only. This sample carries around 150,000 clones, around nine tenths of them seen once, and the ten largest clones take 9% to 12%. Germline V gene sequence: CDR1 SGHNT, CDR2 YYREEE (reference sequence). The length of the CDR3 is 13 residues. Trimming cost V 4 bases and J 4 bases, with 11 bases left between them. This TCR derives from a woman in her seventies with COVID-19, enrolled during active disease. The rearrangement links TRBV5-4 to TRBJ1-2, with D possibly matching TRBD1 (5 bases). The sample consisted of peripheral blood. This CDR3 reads CASSPQGGYGYTF. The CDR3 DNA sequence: TGTGCCAGCAGCCCCCAGGGTGGCTATGGCTACACCTTC.